Listed below are T cell receptor beta chains from one sample, sequenced in a study of CD8 T cells in ankylosing spondylitis. A single record per CDR3 protein comes from TCRdb applying MiXCR to the 5' RACE reads. Among about 150,000 distinct CDR3 sequences listed, about a third were seen once. Input material: synovial fluid, either unsorted or a sorted T cell fraction (not recorded which). All receptors derive from a male donor with ankylosing spondylitis. The CDR3 runs from the conserved cysteine through the conserved F or W. A D gene is named only where the DNA matches it firmly. Only part of the rows carry a size: once, few, many, or a class if the clone is expanded.

TRBV5-8,-,14,-,TRBJ1-5,TGTGCCAGCACCGAATTGGGCGTTGATCAGCCCCAGCATTTT,CASTELGVDQPQHF
TRBV20-1,-,15,-,TRBJ2-7,TGCAGTGCTAGCCTCCCGACGAGCGGCGTTTACGAGCAGTACTTC,CSASLPTSGVYEQYF
TRBV11-3,-,12,-,TRBJ1-4,TGTGCCAGCAGCTTAAGGGCAGAAAAACTGTTTTTT,CASSLRAEKLFF
TRBV11-2,-,13,many,TRBJ1-2,TGTGCCAGCAGCTTATCTGGGAACTATGGCTACACCTTC,CASSLSGNYGYTF
TRBV29-1,TRBD2,14,-,TRBJ2-1,TGCAGCGTTGTGTCGGGGGGGCCCTACAATGAGCAGTTCTTC,CSVVSGGPYNEQFF
TRBV4-1,-,14,-,TRBJ1-2,TGCGCCAGCAGCCAAGGAGTCGGCAGCTATGGCTACACCTTC,CASSQGVGSYGYTF
TRBV6-6,-,13,few,TRBJ1-5,TGTGCCACCAAGGGCCAGGGCAGTCAGCCCCAGCATTTT,CATKGQGSQPQHF
TRBV20-1,-,13,-,TRBJ1-5,TGCAGTGCTAGAGATCTCAGTAATCAGCCCCAGCATTTT,CSARDLSNQPQHF
TRBV2,TRBD2,13,many,TRBJ2-3,TGTGCCAGCGTGGCGGCGGGGGTCGATACGCAGTATTTT,CASVAAGVDTQYF
TRBV20-1,TRBD2,14,-,TRBJ2-1,TGCAGTGCTTTCACTAGCGGGAGGGGGAATGAGCAGTTCTTC,CSAFTSGRGNEQFF
TRBV5-1,-,13,-,TRBJ2-7,TGCGCCAGCAGCTACAGGCTAGGGAACGAGCAGTACTTC,CASSYRLGNEQYF
TRBV20-1,-,14,-,TRBJ1-2,TGCAGTGCTAGTGTCGGGACGGCCGAGGATGGCTACACCTTC,CSASVGTAEDGYTF
TRBV3-1,-,17,-,TRBJ1-1,TGTGCCAGCAGCCAACGAGGACAGACGGGCAGGGAGACTGAAGCTTTCTTT,CASSQRGQTGRETEAFF
TRBV5-1,TRBD2,17,-,TRBJ2-1,TGCGCCAGCAGCTCTCTACTAGCGGGAGGACTCACAACTGAGCAGTTCTTC,CASSSLLAGGLTTEQFF
TRBV5-1,-,13,-,TRBJ2-2,TGCGCCAGCAGCAGGGGGAACACCGGGGAGCTGTTTTTT,CASSRGNTGELFF
TRBV2,-,13,few,TRBJ2-7,TGTGCCAGCAAGTATGAGGGCCGCTACGAGCAGTACTTC,CASKYEGRYEQYF
TRBV5-1,-,16,-,TRBJ2-1,TGCGCCAGCAGCTTGGGGATGGACTCCTCCTACAATGAGCAGTTCTTC,CASSLGMDSSYNEQFF
TRBV7-2,-,19,-,TRBJ2-6,TGTGCCAGCAGCTTAGCCCTGACAGCATATTACTCTGGGGCCAACGTCCTGACTTTC,CASSLALTAYYSGANVLTF
TRBV5-1,-,15,few,TRBJ1-1,TGCGCCAGCAGCTTGGACGGCAGGGGGAACACTGAAGCTTTCTTT,CASSLDGRGNTEAFF
TRBV29-1,-,13,-,TRBJ2-2,TGCAGCGTGGGACGGGCGGGTCCCGGGGAGCTGTTTTTT,CSVGRAGPGELFF
TRBV9,-,14,-,TRBJ2-7,TGTGCCAGCAGCCTTGGAGAAAATATGGGCGAGCAGTACTTC,CASSLGENMGEQYF
TRBV5-1,TRBD1,16,many,TRBJ2-2,TGCGCCAGCAGCTTGGTTGGACAGGGGAACACCGGGGAGCTGTTTTTT,CASSLVGQGNTGELFF
TRBV3-1,-,12,medium-sized,TRBJ2-7,TGTGCCAGCAGCCGGTCCTCCTACGAGCAGTACTTC,CASSRSSYEQYF
TRBV18,TRBD1,16,few,TRBJ2-2,TGTGCCAGCTCCTCCTCAGGGGACAGAGCCACCGGGGAGCTGTTTTTT,CASSSSGDRATGELFF
TRBV25-1,TRBD2,15,-,TRBJ2-3,TGTGCCAGCAGCGGGACTAGCGGGAAAACAGATACGCAGTATTTT,CASSGTSGKTDTQYF
TRBV18,TRBD1,18,-,TRBJ1-2,TGTGCCAGCTCACCAGGACAGGGGGCGCCGGCCCCTAACTATGGCTACACCTTC,CASSPGQGAPAPNYGYTF
TRBV11-2,-,12,few,TRBJ2-1,TGTGCCAGCAGCTTAGCGACGGTTGAGCAGTTCTTC,CASSLATVEQFF
TRBV11-2,-,14,-,TRBJ1-6,TGTGCCAGCAGCTCCCGGGTCGGTGTTTCACCCCTCCACTTT,CASSSRVGVSPLHF
TRBV12-3/TRBV12-4,TRBD1,17,many,TRBJ2-6,TGTGCCAGCAGTTTGGTGACAGGGGGCTCTGGGGCCAACGTCCTGACTTTC,CASSLVTGGSGANVLTF
TRBV7-2,TRBD2,13,medium-sized,TRBJ2-7,TGTGCCAGCAGCTCCGGGACTAGCGGGATTGAGTACTTC,CASSSGTSGIEYF
TRBV7-9,TRBD1,17,few,TRBJ1-4,TGTGCCAGCAGCTCCGGGACAGGGGGACGCTTAGGGGAAAAACTGTTTTTT,CASSSGTGGRLGEKLFF
TRBV20-1,-,15,-,TRBJ1-1,TGCAGTGCTAGGGCCTTCGGACAGAAGAACACTGAAGCTTTCTTT,CSARAFGQKNTEAFF
TRBV7-6,TRBD2,14,few,TRBJ2-3,TGTGCCAGCAGGGGGGGGAGGGACACAGATACGCAGTATTTT,CASRGGRDTDTQYF
TRBV20-1,TRBD2,12,-,TRBJ2-7,TGCAGTGGCGGGGGTTCTTCTTACGAGCAGTACTTC,CSGGGSSYEQYF
TRBV5-1,-,15,once,TRBJ2-7,TGCGCCAGCAGCTTGGCCGGGGGGCCTTCCGGGGAGCAGTACTTC,CASSLAGGPSGEQYF
TRBV20-1,TRBD1,14,medium-sized,TRBJ1-2,TGCAGTGCTAGGGATGACAGGGTTTCTAGTGGCTACACCTTC,CSARDDRVSSGYTF
TRBV5-1,-,13,-,TRBJ1-1,TGCGCCAGCAGCTTCAGCGCCGGCACTGAAGCTTTCTTT,CASSFSAGTEAFF
TRBV5-1,TRBD1,13,-,TRBJ1-2,TGCGCCAGCAGCTCGACAGGGAGGAATGGCTACACCTTC,CASSSTGRNGYTF
TRBV7-9,TRBD2,16,many,TRBJ2-1,TGTGCCAGCAGCTTAATGCGGGGGGGCCGAAGGAATGAGCAGTTCTTC,CASSLMRGGRRNEQFF
TRBV20-1,-,15,-,TRBJ2-7,TGCAGTGCTCAAGAACCTAGCCGGGGCTTCTGGGAGCAGTACTTC,CSAQEPSRGFWEQYF
TRBV20-1,-,16,many,TRBJ1-1,TGCAGTGCGTATGGGGGAGCGGGCCAGGGGTGGGATGAAGCTTTCTTT,CSAYGGAGQGWDEAFF
TRBV6-1,TRBD2,13,once,TRBJ2-1,TGTGCCAGCTTTCTTAGCGGGAGGAGTGAGCAGTTCTTC,CASFLSGRSEQFF
TRBV10-3,TRBD2,22,few,TRBJ2-1,TGTGCCATCAGTAGGATTCAACCGGGACTAGCGGGAGACCTGAGCTCCTACAATGAGCAGTTCTTC,CAISRIQPGLAGDLSSYNEQFF
TRBV29-1,TRBD1,15,-,TRBJ2-5,TGCAGCGTTGAAGGTGGACAGGGAGTAGGAGAGACCCAGTACTTC,CSVEGGQGVGETQYF
TRBV20-1,TRBD1,14,-,TRBJ2-5,TGCAGTGGAATTAAGGGACAGGGCCAAGAGACCCAGTACTTC,CSGIKGQGQETQYF
TRBV11-2,-,16,-,TRBJ2-2,TGTGCCAGCAGCTTAGGGATGTGGGGGCACACCGGGGAGCTGTTTTTT,CASSLGMWGHTGELFF
TRBV20-1,TRBD2,15,-,TRBJ2-3,TGCAGTGCTAGAGGAAGCGGGAGGTACACAGATACGCAGTATTTT,CSARGSGRYTDTQYF